These 5 T cell receptor beta chains were sequenced from one sample in a study of cytomegalovirus exposure and HLA in healthy donors. It was with 60 Vbeta and 13 Jbeta primers that the PCR ran. Here immunoSEQ multiplex PCR was the method, and the copy in TCRdb shows in-frame clones only, minus some. Among some 120,000 clones, more than 80% were seen once, and the ten largest hold about 7%. The source material was PBMCs. These receptors came from a woman aged 25-40 years in good health and CMV-seropositive.

The chain uses TRBV4-1 and TRBJ2-2, with 8 nucleotides matching TRBD1. Looked up from germline, CDR1 is MGHRA and CDR2 is YSYEKL. This CDR3 contains 15 residues. Trimming took 4 bases from V and 5 from J; bases not matched to a gene: 6. CDR3 nucleotide sequence: TGCGCCAGCAGCCCTGGACAGGGCAGGACCGGGGAGCTGTTTTTT. Translation gives CASSPGQGRTGELFF.

This chain uses TRBV7-2 with TRBJ2-1; perhaps TRBD2 as D (5 bases). The germline gives CDR1 SGHTA, CDR2 FQGNSA. V was shortened by 1 base and J by 8 bases, with 12 bases between the two germline ends. The CDR3 covers 14 residues. Written as DNA, the CDR3 is TGTGCCAGCAGCTTAGTTCGGAGGTCTCATGAGCAGTTCTTC. The encoded protein is CASSLVRRSHEQFF.

This chain connects TRBV18 to TRBJ2-1; 9 nucleotides align to TRBD2. CDR3 length: 15 residues. Germline values: CDR1 KGHSH, CDR2 LQKENI. V was clipped by 3 bases and J by 4 bases; unmatched bases: 4. CDR3 sequence: CASSPPSGAYNEQFF. The CDR3 coding sequence is TGTGCCAGCTCACCCCCTAGCGGGGCTTACAATGAGCAGTTCTTC.

This chain links TRBV6-1 with TRBJ1-2, with D perhaps TRBD1 (6 bases). Germline V gene data show CDR1 as MNHNS and CDR2 as SASEGT. V was pared by 6 bases and J by 4 bases, with 12 bases between. This CDR3 is 13 amino acids long. As DNA, the CDR3 is TGTGCCAGCAGCGTTACAGGGCCCTATGGCTACACCTTC. This gives the protein CASSVTGPYGYTF.

This chain connects TRBV5-1 to TRBJ1-2, with D perhaps matching TRBD1 (6 bases). The V and J ends lost 0 bases and 4 bases respectively, with 10 bases between them. This CDR3 is built from 14 residues. Per germline, CDR1 SGHRS and CDR2 YFSETQ. CDR3 DNA: TGCGCCAGCAGCTTGGCAGGGGCTGGCTATGGCTACACCTTC. This sequence encodes CASSLAGAGYGYTF. Using reference TRBV5-1 and TRBJ1-2 for the parts outside the CDR3, the full variable domain is KAGVTQTPRYLIKTRGQQVTLSCSPISGHRSVSWYQQTPGQGLQFLFEYFSETQRNKGNFPGRFSGRQFSNSRSEMNVSTLELGDSALYLCASSLAGAGYGYTFGSGTRLTVV.